The 5 T cell receptor beta chains given below trace back to one sample, sequenced in a study of blood T cell repertoires in COVID-19. The method was immunoSEQ multiplex PCR; TCRdb's version includes in-frame clones alone and lacks a portion of them. The table lists about 120,000 clones, almost 90% of them singletons. What was sequenced was peripheral blood. These receptor sequences come from a woman in her forties or fifties with active or convalescent COVID-19.

This chain connects TRBV10-3 to TRBJ1-4; 10 bases match TRBD1. There are 14 residues in the CDR3. Unmatched junction bases numbered 6, after V lost 6 bases and J lost 8 bases. Germline V gene data show CDR1 as ENHRY and CDR2 as SYGVKD. The CDR3 DNA sequence: TGTGCCATCAGCCCCGGGACAGGGGACGAAAAACTGTTTTTT. Encoded protein: CAISPGTGDEKLFF.

CDR3 sequence reads: CASSYRDTDTQYF. In DNA form, the CDR3 reads TGTGCCAGCAGTTATCGGGACACAGATACGCAGTATTTT. This sequence joins TRBV6-2 or TRBV6-3 and TRBJ2-3; D may be TRBD2 (5 bases). V was trimmed by 3 bases and J by 2 bases, leaving 6 bases between them. Germline V CDR1 and CDR2: MNHEY, SVGEGT. This CDR3 is built from 13 residues.

This rearrangement joins TRBV9 to TRBJ1-4; the D gene is possibly TRBD1 (5 bases). V was shortened by 5 bases and J by 0 bases, with 14 bases between the two germline ends. CDR3 size: 16 residues. The germline gives CDR1 SGDLS, CDR2 YYNGEE. Here the CDR3 DNA reads TGTGCCAGCAGTGTGGGGGGGTCCACAACTAATGAAAAACTGTTTTTT. Translating it yields CASSVGGSTTNEKLFF.

The V and J genes are TRBV5-1 and TRBJ2-3, with a possible D match to TRBD2 (6 bases). V lost 8 bases, J lost 1 base, and 14 bases lay in between. Germline V gives CDR1 SGHRS, CDR2 YFSETQ. The CDR3 spans 14 residues. In DNA, the CDR3 is TGCGCCAGTCAAGCGGGTCTCCGCACAGATACGCAGTATTTT. Residues: CASQAGLRTDTQYF. Variable domain in full (rest from reference TRBV5-1 and TRBJ2-3): KAGVTQTPRYLIKTRGQQVTLSCSPISGHRSVSWYQQTPGQGLQFLFEYFSETQRNKGNFPGRFSGRQFSNSRSEMNVSTLELGDSALYLCASQAGLRTDTQYFGPGTRLTVL.

V gene TRBV29-1 combines with J gene TRBJ1-2; 8 bases match TRBD1. The trim removed 5 bases at V and 5 bases at J, leaving 10 bases unmatched. The length of the CDR3 is 14 residues. Per the germline V gene, CDR1 is SQVTM and CDR2 is ANQGSEA. The CDR3: CSVTPGDRGYGYTF. CDR3 sequence (DNA): TGCAGCGTTACCCCCGGAGACAGGGGTTATGGCTACACCTTC. Supplemented by reference TRBV29-1 and TRBJ1-2, the full variable domain reads SAVISQKPSRDICQRGTSLTIQCQVDSQVTMMFWYRQQPGQSLTLIATANQGSEATYESGFVIDKFPISRPNLTFSTLTVSNMSPEDSSIYLCSVTPGDRGYGYTFGSGTRLTVV.